Given below is one T cell receptor beta chain in context. Its target is unknown. Exclusion followed for patients with uncontrolled infection, other autoimmune disease, pregnancy or lactation. The data are from a study of T cells in Graves' hyperthyroidism and ophthalmopathy. The study's findings and limits: Blood also contained most expanded thyroid clonotypes above 0.001.

Amplified TCR beta CDR3 regions derived from RNA transcripts. TCR CDR3 underwent first-round RT-PCR with the HTBI primer set. In TCRdb, the multiplex PCR reads were re-called with MiXCR into one record per CDR3 protein. The sample holds about 400,000 distinct CDR3 sequences, under 15% seen once. This CDR3 spans 15 amino acids. The ends lost 5 bases at V and 0 bases at J; junction bases unmatched: 4. Germline CDR1 reads SGHVS; CDR2 reads FNYEAQ. The clonotype originates from a young woman with Graves' hyperthyroidism. The rearrangement joins TRBV7-6 to TRBJ1-2; TRBD1 agrees at 9 bases. The specimen sequenced was blood. CDR3 in DNA: TGTGCCAGCAGCAAGGGGACAGGGACTAACTATGGCTACACCTTC. It specifies CASSKGTGTNYGYTF. Based on the CDR3 plus reference TRBV7-6 and TRBJ1-2, the full variable domain is GAGVSQSPRYKVTKRGQDVALRCDPISGHVSLYWYRQALGQGPEFLTYFNYEAQQDKSGLPNDRFSAERPEGSISTLTIQRTEQRDSAMYRCASSKGTGTNYGYTFGSGTRLTVV.